This is a list of T cell receptor beta chains from one sample in a study of identical twins. TCRdb reprocessed the 5' RACE reads with MiXCR, giving one entry per CDR3 protein. The sample yields about 190,000 distinct CDR3 sequences, 15% seen once. These same records also appear under a second study, on T cells expressing NK-cell markers.

Source material: CD8+ T cells sorted from blood. Source of these receptors: a woman aged 18 to 35 in good health. CDR3s include the opening cysteine and the closing phenylalanine or tryptophan. The D gene is left open where the match is weak. Clone size is not always given. Where it is, it says once, few, many or a class for expanded clones.

len | abundance | j_gene | v_gene | d_gene | CDR3nt | CDR3aa
15 | once | TRBJ2-3 | TRBV2 | TRBD2 | TGTGCCAGCAGGAGGACTAGCGGCTTCACAGATACGCAGTATTTT | CASRRTSGFTDTQYF
13 | . | TRBJ2-3 | TRBV15 | . | TGTGCCACCAGCAGGACCGGGGCAGATACGCAGTATTTT | CATSRTGADTQYF
17 | few | TRBJ2-7 | TRBV5-8 | TRBD1 | TGTGCCAGCAGCAATACAAAGACAGGGCCTTTTCCCTACGAGCAGTACTTC | CASSNTKTGPFPYEQYF
14 | . | TRBJ1-1 | TRBV5-1 | . | TGCGCCAGCAGCAATCAGGTAGGGGACACTGAAGCTTTCTTT | CASSNQVGDTEAFF
14 | . | TRBJ2-7 | TRBV29-1 | . | TGCAGCGCCGATGGTGGGGGGCCCGACTACGAGCAGTACTTC | CSADGGGPDYEQYF
15 | . | TRBJ1-4 | TRBV7-9 | . | TGTGCCAGCAGCTCCAGGGAGGACGTTGGTGAAAAACTGTTTTTT | CASSSREDVGEKLFF
16 | . | TRBJ2-7 | TRBV9 | TRBD2 | TGTGCCAGCAGCGCGGGGGGGACTTCCCCTGCCTACGAGCAGTACTTC | CASSAGGTSPAYEQYF
16 | . | TRBJ2-2 | TRBV5-6 | TRBD2 | TGTGCCAGCAGCGGGGGACTAGCGGGAGCTGGCGGGGAGCTGTTTTTT | CASSGGLAGAGGELFF
15 | . | TRBJ2-2 | TRBV7-8 | . | TGTGCCAGCAGCTGGGGGGCAGGGGACACCGGGGAGCTGTTTTTT | CASSWGAGDTGELFF
16 | few | TRBJ2-3 | TRBV14 | . | TGTGCCAGCAGCCTCCAGACAGAGCCTAGCACAGATACGCAGTATTTT | CASSLQTEPSTDTQYF
12 | few | TRBJ2-1 | TRBV20-1 | TRBD2 | TGCAGTGCTAGATATACTAGCGCTGAGCAGTTCTTC | CSARYTSAEQFF
13 | . | TRBJ2-7 | TRBV5-1 | . | TGCGCCAGCAGCCAGGGGCCGACCTACGAGCAGTACTTC | CASSQGPTYEQYF
14 | . | TRBJ2-7 | TRBV27 | . | TGTGCCAGCAGTTTCATAGACAGACCAGACGAGCAGTACTTC | CASSFIDRPDEQYF
14 | few | TRBJ1-1 | TRBV12-3/TRBV12-4 | . | TGTGCCAGCAGTTTGAGCCAGGGAGTCACTGAAGCTTTCTTT | CASSLSQGVTEAFF
11 | few | TRBJ1-2 | TRBV12-3/TRBV12-4 | . | TGTGCCAGCAGTTTTACAAGCGGCTACACCTTC | CASSFTSGYTF
13 | . | TRBJ2-5 | TRBV27 | . | TGTGCCAGCAGTTTAACCGGGGAAGAGACCCAGTACTTC | CASSLTGEETQYF
16 | . | TRBJ2-3 | TRBV7-2 | . | TGTGCCAGCTGCATAAGTAGAGTTGTTTACACAGATACGCAGTATTTT | CASCISRVVYTDTQYF
13 | few | TRBJ2-3 | TRBV7-9 | . | TGTGCCAGCAACAATGACAGGCGAGATACGCAGTATTTT | CASNNDRRDTQYF
14 | . | TRBJ2-7 | TRBV3-1 | . | TGTGCCAGCAGCCAAGAGGCAGCAACCTACGAGCAGTACTTC | CASSQEAATYEQYF
15 | . | TRBJ2-7 | TRBV7-9 | TRBD2 | TGTGCCAGCAGTAAGACTAGCGGGAGTTTCGACGAGCAGTACTTC | CASSKTSGSFDEQYF
15 | few | TRBJ1-1 | TRBV20-1 | . | TGCAGTGCTAGAAAGGGGTTCTCATCGGACACTGAAGCTTTCTTT | CSARKGFSSDTEAFF
16 | few | TRBJ2-5 | TRBV4-1 | . | TGCGCCAGCAGCCAAGCGCCAGGGACGGCTCAAGAGACCCAGTACTTC | CASSQAPGTAQETQYF
12 | few | TRBJ2-3 | TRBV12-3/TRBV12-4 | . | TGTGCCAGCACCCCGGACTTCGATACGCAGTATTTT | CASTPDFDTQYF